The 10 T cell receptor beta chains below were found in one sample sequenced in a study of blood T cell repertoires in COVID-19. Clones were read by immunoSEQ multiplex PCR, and TCRdb kept only the in-frame ones, dropping some. This table has 150,000 to 200,000 clones, around 81% appearing once. Material: PBMCs or T cells enriched from blood (not recorded which). Receptors originate from a man aged 35 to 55 who had recovered from COVID-19.

This sequence joins TRBV3-1 (or the pseudogene TRBV3-2) and TRBJ1-2; D gene uncertain. This CDR3 has 12 amino acids. Germline CDR1 is LGHDT and CDR2 is YNNKEL (reference sequence). Trimming took 2 bases from V and 3 from J, leaving 4 bases between them. The CDR3 protein is CASSQSDYGYTF. The DNA of the CDR3 is TGTGCCAGCAGCCAATCCGACTATGGCTACACCTTC.

The CDR3 protein is CASSSRAWNEKLFF. DNA of the CDR3: TGCGCCAGCAGCTCCAGGGCCTGGAATGAAAAACTGTTTTTT. The J gene is TRBJ1-4, the V gene TRBV5-1, with D maybe TRBD1 (5 bases). The CDR3 runs 14 residues. V was pared by 3 bases and J by 5 bases, with 11 bases between. Germline CDR1 and CDR2: SGHRS and YFSETQ.

The gene calls are TRBV7-2 and TRBJ2-5; a weak D match, TRBD1 (5 bases). Germline values: CDR1 SGHTA, CDR2 FQGNSA. V shed 1 base and J shed 4 bases, with 10 bases lying between them. This CDR3 region has 14 residues. CDR3 residues: CASSLGQLLETQYF. The CDR3 nucleotides are TGTGCCAGCAGCTTAGGACAGCTATTAGAGACCCAGTACTTC. The full variable domain, with the rest looked up from reference TRBV7-2 and TRBJ2-5, is GAGVSQSPSNKVTEKGKDVELRCDPISGHTALYWYRQSLGQGLEFLIYFQGNSAPDKSGLPSDRFSAERTGGSVSTLTIQRTQQEDSAVYLCASSLGQLLETQYFGPGTRLLVL.

This chain links TRBV18 with TRBJ2-5, with unresolved D. Looked up from germline, CDR1 is KGHSH and CDR2 is LQKENI. Deletions cut 5 bases from V and 4 bases from J, with 17 bases between. The CDR3 contains 15 residues. CDR3 nucleotides: TGTGCCAGCTCATGGGTTGCGGAGCCCCCAGAGACCCAGTACTTC. As protein: CASSWVAEPPETQYF.

This clone was seen a handful of times. This chain joins TRBV7-8 and TRBJ2-7; 8 bases align to TRBD2. Unmatched junction bases numbered 7, after V lost 1 base and J lost 5 bases. This CDR3 region has 15 residues. Germline loops: CDR1 SGHVS, CDR2 FQNEAQ. In nucleotides, the CDR3 is TGTGCCAGCAGCTTAGTACCGGGGGGGCTAGACGAGCAGTACTTC. Its translation: CASSLVPGGLDEQYF. The full variable domain, completed using reference TRBV7-8 and TRBJ2-7, is GAGVSQSPRYKVAKRGQDVALRCDPISGHVSLFWYQQALGQGPEFLTYFQNEAQLDKSGLPSDRFFAERPEGSVSTLKIQRTQQEDSAVYLCASSLVPGGLDEQYFGPGTRLTVT.

The CDR3 loop is CASSMLAGSWETQYF. The CDR3, as DNA: TGTGCCAGTAGTATGCTAGCGGGGAGCTGGGAGACCCAGTACTTC. V usage is TRBV19 and J usage is TRBJ2-5; 9 positions agree with TRBD2. The J segment lost 5 bases and the V segment lost 3 bases, leaving 7 bases of the junction unmatched. This CDR3 region has 15 residues. Germline CDR1 and CDR2: LNHDA and SQIVND (reference sequence).

The rearrangement links TRBV19 to TRBJ2-2, with a possible D match to TRBD1 (6 bases). Germline values: CDR1 LNHDA, CDR2 SQIVND (reference sequence). V lost 5 bases to trimming and J lost 2 bases, with 12 bases between them. There are 15 residues in the CDR3. The CDR3 spells CASSLPGQNTGELFF. The CDR3 coding sequence is TGTGCCAGTAGTTTGCCGGGACAAAACACCGGGGAGCTGTTTTTT.

This clone was observed a handful of times. The chain links TRBV29-1 to TRBJ1-2; 9 bases map to TRBD1. Germline CDR1 SQVTM, CDR2 ANQGSEA. V was pared by 6 bases and J by 1 base, with 0 bases of the junction left unmatched. The CDR3 has 12 residues. This CDR3 reads CSVGQGNYGYTF. As DNA, the CDR3 is TGCAGCGTGGGACAGGGTAACTATGGCTACACCTTC.

V and J are TRBV3-1 (or the pseudogene TRBV3-2) and TRBJ1-1; 9 bases align to TRBD1. CDR1 is LGHDT, CDR2 YNNKEL, per germline (reference sequence). V gave up 1 base and J gave up 10 bases; unmatched junction bases: 7. CDR3 length: 14 amino acids. The CDR3 DNA sequence: TGTGCCAGCAGCCAAGGGGACAGGGTGGAGGCAGCTTTCTTT. Its protein product is CASSQGDRVEAAFF.

This chain connects TRBV2 to TRBJ2-2; 7 bases are a match to TRBD2. The CDR3 contains 16 residues. The germline V gene has CDR1 SNHLY and CDR2 FYNNEI. Losses at the gene ends were 3 bases for V and 4 bases for J; bases not matched to a gene: 8. CDR3 nucleotide sequence: TGTGCCAGCAGTGAGTTGGGACTAATGTCCACCGGGGAGCTGTTTTTT. Encoded protein: CASSELGLMSTGELFF. The variable domain in full, with the rest retrieved from reference TRBV2 and TRBJ2-2, is EPEVTQTPSHQVTQMGQEVILRCVPISNHLYFYWYRQILGQKVEFLVSFYNNEISEKSEIFDDQFSVERPDGSNFTLKIRSTKLEDSAMYFCASSELGLMSTGELFFGEGSRLTVL.